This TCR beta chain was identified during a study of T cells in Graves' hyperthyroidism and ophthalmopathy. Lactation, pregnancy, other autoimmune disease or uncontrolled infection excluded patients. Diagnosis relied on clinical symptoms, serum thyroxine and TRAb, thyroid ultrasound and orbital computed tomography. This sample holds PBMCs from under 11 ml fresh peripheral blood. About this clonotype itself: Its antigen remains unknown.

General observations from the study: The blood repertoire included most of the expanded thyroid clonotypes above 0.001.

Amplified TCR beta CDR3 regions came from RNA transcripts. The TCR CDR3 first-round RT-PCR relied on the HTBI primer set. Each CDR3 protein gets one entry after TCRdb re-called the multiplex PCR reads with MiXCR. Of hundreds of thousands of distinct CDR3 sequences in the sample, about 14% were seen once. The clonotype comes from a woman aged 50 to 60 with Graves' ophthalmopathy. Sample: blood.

The CDR3 DNA reads TGCGCCAGCAGCTTGGGGGGGACCGCGCTCCTACCCGGGGAGCTGTTTTTT. It encodes CASSLGGTALLPGELFF. This sequence joins TRBV5-1 and TRBJ2-2; D is perhaps TRBD1 or TRBD2 (5 bases each). In germline, CDR1 is SGHRS, CDR2 YFSETQ. Trimming shortened V by 0 bases and J by 6 bases, and 18 bases separated the two germline ends. The CDR3 length is 17 residues.